Described below is a single T cell receptor (beta chain) sequence and its context. Its antigen is not known. Sample-barcoded 5' priming and a J-beta primer mix drove a second PCR of roughly 7 to 11 cycles. In TCRdb, the 5' RACE reads were re-called with MiXCR into one record per CDR3 protein. The table includes hundreds of thousands of distinct CDR3 sequences, 49% detected once. V was pared by 7 bases and J by 2 bases, with 9 bases between. The CDR3 is 12 amino acids. The V gene's germline CDR1 is DFQATT and CDR2 SNEGSKA (reference sequence). This sample is drawn from a study of blood T cells in healthy people across ages. Each donor supplied ten milliliters of peripheral blood. Whole-study findings and limits: Per-million-T-cell TCR beta diversity fell roughly linearly with age. With naive T cell percentage, TCR beta diversity showed a strong correlation.

Specimen: blood. The sequence came from a woman in her fifties or sixties in good health. The chain employs TRBV20-1 and TRBJ2-4; no clear D. CDR3 sequence: CSVERTKNIQYF. The CDR3 nucleotides are TGCAGTGTTGAGAGGACCAAAAACATTCAGTACTTC.